Listed below are T cell receptor beta chains from one sample, sequenced in a study of cytomegalovirus exposure and HLA in healthy donors. Clones were sequenced by immunoSEQ multiplex PCR, and TCRdb holds only the in-frame ones, with some missing. This sample carries 90,000 to 130,000 clones, almost 70% of them seen once, and the ten largest clones take around 8.2%. Sequenced input: PBMCs. These receptors originate from a man aged 30-40 years in good health and CMV-seropositive. Each CDR3 is given with its conserved first and last residue. Fields, in order: V gene, clone size, J gene, D gene, CDR3 protein, CDR3 DNA. A D gene is named only where the DNA matches it firmly. For some rows the clone size is stated as once, few or many, or as a class when expanded; others skip it.

>TRBV6-1|.|TRBJ1-1|.
CASSPQAYTEAFF
TGTGCCAGCAGTCCTCAGGCATACACTGAAGCTTTCTTT
>TRBV5-1|few|TRBJ1-2|TRBD1
CASSSGDRDYGYTF
TGCGCCAGCAGCTCGGGTGACAGGGACTATGGCTACACCTTC
>TRBV4-1|.|TRBJ2-3|.
CASSQAQAQGTQYF
TGCGCCAGCAGCCAAGCCCAGGCACAAGGAACGCAGTATTTT
>TRBV19|.|TRBJ1-5|.
CASTYRLFGGRSNQPQHF
TGTGCCAGTACTTACCGACTATTCGGGGGGCGCAGCAATCAGCCCCAGCATTTT
>TRBV19|.|TRBJ2-2|.
CASSIGWGPNTGELFF
TGTGCCAGTAGTATAGGCTGGGGGCCGAACACCGGGGAGCTGTTTTTT
>TRBV30|.|TRBJ1-2|.
CAWFPGVSYGHTF
TGTGCTTGGTTCCCCGGGGTCTCCTATGGCCACACCTTC
>TRBV5-5|.|TRBJ1-1|.
CASSLEGAYTEAFF
TGTGCCAGCAGCTTGGAAGGGGCATACACTGAAGCTTTCTTT
>TRBV27|.|TRBJ1-2|.
CASSLQGNGYTF
TGTGCCAGCAGTTTACAGGGAAACGGCTACACCTTC
>TRBV29-1|.|TRBJ1-2|TRBD1
CSVTPGQDYGYTF
TGCAGCGTCACACCGGGACAGGATTATGGCTACACCTTC
>TRBV2|.|TRBJ2-5|.
CASSETLGQETQYF
TGTGCCAGCAGTGAGACACTAGGCCAAGAGACCCAGTACTTC
>TRBV7-6|.|TRBJ1-1|.
CASSLEPDGVGEAFF
TGTGCCAGCAGCTTAGAGCCCGACGGGGTAGGGGAAGCTTTCTTT
>TRBV19|.|TRBJ1-5|.
CASSIGFGQRNQPQHF
TGTGCCAGTAGTATCGGGTTTGGACAGCGCAATCAGCCCCAGCATTTT
>TRBV30|.|TRBJ2-5|TRBD2
CAWSRTSGVQETQYF
TGTGCCTGGAGTCGAACTAGCGGAGTCCAAGAGACCCAGTACTTC
>TRBV5-6|few|TRBJ2-3|.
CASSLWPSTDTQYF
TGTGCCAGCAGCCTTTGGCCGAGCACAGATACGCAGTATTTT
>TRBV5-1|.|TRBJ2-3|.
CASMEYTSTDTQYF
TGCGCCAGCATGGAGTATACTAGCACAGATACGCAGTATTTT
>TRBV5-4|few|TRBJ2-3|TRBD2
CASSLDPSGTDTQYF
TGTGCCAGCAGCTTGGACCCTAGCGGTACAGATACGCAGTATTTT
>TRBV5-6|.|TRBJ1-2|TRBD1
CASGLTGNYGYTF
TGTGCCAGCGGACTGACAGGGAACTATGGCTACACCTTC
>TRBV5-4|.|TRBJ2-3|TRBD1
CASSFPYRDRVEDTQYF
TGTGCCAGCAGCTTCCCTTACCGGGACAGGGTGGAGGATACGCAGTATTTT
>TRBV5-4|.|TRBJ2-7|.
CASSPTGSYEQYF
TGTGCCAGCAGCCCGACTGGCTCCTACGAGCAGTACTTC
>TRBV9|.|TRBJ2-1|.
CASSVDDRDFYNEQFF
TGTGCCAGCAGCGTAGACGACAGGGACTTTTACAATGAGCAGTTCTTC
>TRBV7-8|.|TRBJ1-2|.
CASSPHILNYGYTF
TGTGCCAGCAGCCCCCACATCCTGAACTATGGCTACACCTTC
>TRBV7-9|few|TRBJ2-7|TRBD1
CASSSSDRGDYEQYF
TGTGCCAGCAGCTCCTCCGACAGGGGAGACTACGAGCAGTACTTC
>TRBV5-4|.|TRBJ2-5|TRBD2
CASSLVLFSGGGPETQYF
TGTGCCAGCAGCTTGGTTCTTTTTAGCGGGGGGGGCCCAGAGACCCAGTACTTC
>TRBV19|.|TRBJ2-1|TRBD2
CASTQGLAGGPEQFF
TGTGCCAGTACCCAAGGACTAGCGGGAGGACCTGAGCAGTTCTTC
>TRBV11-3|.|TRBJ1-4|TRBD1
CASGRGHEKLFF
TGTGCCAGCGGAAGGGGGCATGAAAAACTGTTTTTT
>TRBV7-9|.|TRBJ1-2|.
CASSPFTGAQNNYGYTF
TGTGCCAGCAGCCCCTTCACAGGAGCCCAGAATAACTATGGCTACACCTTC
>TRBV7-2|few|TRBJ2-1|.
CASSLVTRGTYNEQFF
TGTGCCAGCAGCTTAGTAACGAGGGGGACCTACAATGAGCAGTTCTTC
>TRBV9|.|TRBJ2-3|.
CASSVLAGTDTQYF
TGTGCCAGCAGCGTACTGGCGGGGACAGATACGCAGTATTTT
>TRBV5-4|.|TRBJ2-3|TRBD2
CASSLSETSGLTDTQYF
TGTGCCAGCAGCTTGTCTGAGACTAGCGGCCTCACAGATACGCAGTATTTT
>TRBV11-2|.|TRBJ1-5|TRBD1
CASSPDRGQPQHF
TGTGCCAGCAGCCCCGACAGGGGGCAGCCCCAGCATTTT
>TRBV10-3|.|TRBJ1-5|TRBD1
CAISEQGLVVSQPQHF
TGTGCCATCAGTGAACAGGGGTTGGTCGTTAGTCAGCCCCAGCATTTT
>TRBV5-1|.|TRBJ1-3|.
CASSLEPQGKNSGNTIYF
TGCGCCAGCAGCTTGGAACCCCAGGGGAAAAACTCTGGAAACACCATATATTTT
>TRBV7-3|.|TRBJ2-3|.
CASSLMGDTQYF
TGTGCCAGCAGCTTAATGGGCGATACGCAGTATTTT
>TRBV14|.|TRBJ1-2|.
CASSQEGGRVYGYTF
TGTGCCAGCAGCCAAGAGGGAGGGCGGGTCTATGGCTACACCTTC
>TRBV7-2|.|TRBJ2-3|.
CASSLRTASTDTQYF
TGTGCCAGCAGCTTACGGACAGCTAGCACAGATACGCAGTATTTT
>TRBV12-5|.|TRBJ2-3|TRBD2
CASGFGTSGKGDTQYF
TGTGCTAGTGGTTTTGGGACTAGCGGGAAGGGAGATACGCAGTATTTT
>TRBV6-5|few|TRBJ1-5|.
CASSYGLGLGQPQHF
TGTGCCAGCAGTTACGGACTAGGACTCGGTCAGCCCCAGCATTTT
>TRBV11-2|.|TRBJ1-1|.
CASSRDIGTWPNTEAFF
TGTGCCAGCAGCCGAGATATCGGGACATGGCCCAACACTGAAGCTTTCTTT
>TRBV7-8|once|TRBJ1-5|TRBD1
CASSLATGVYGQPQHF
TGTGCCAGCAGCTTAGCTACAGGGGTTTATGGTCAGCCCCAGCATTTT
>TRBV6-5|.|TRBJ2-2|TRBD1
CASSYDRGGTGELFF
TGTGCCAGCAGTTACGACAGGGGGGGGACCGGGGAGCTGTTTTTT
>TRBV7-2|.|TRBJ2-2|.
CASSPRGGGNTGELFF
TGTGCCAGCAGCCCGCGGGGAGGGGGGAACACCGGGGAGCTGTTTTTT
>TRBV7-5|once|TRBJ1-4|.
CARSLEQGPKGANEKLFF
TGTGCCAGAAGCTTAGAACAGGGTCCCAAGGGGGCTAATGAAAAACTGTTTTTT
>TRBV6-5|once|TRBJ2-7|TRBD1
CASRSRDRSSYEQYF
TGTGCCAGCAGGAGCCGGGACAGGAGTTCCTACGAGCAGTACTTC